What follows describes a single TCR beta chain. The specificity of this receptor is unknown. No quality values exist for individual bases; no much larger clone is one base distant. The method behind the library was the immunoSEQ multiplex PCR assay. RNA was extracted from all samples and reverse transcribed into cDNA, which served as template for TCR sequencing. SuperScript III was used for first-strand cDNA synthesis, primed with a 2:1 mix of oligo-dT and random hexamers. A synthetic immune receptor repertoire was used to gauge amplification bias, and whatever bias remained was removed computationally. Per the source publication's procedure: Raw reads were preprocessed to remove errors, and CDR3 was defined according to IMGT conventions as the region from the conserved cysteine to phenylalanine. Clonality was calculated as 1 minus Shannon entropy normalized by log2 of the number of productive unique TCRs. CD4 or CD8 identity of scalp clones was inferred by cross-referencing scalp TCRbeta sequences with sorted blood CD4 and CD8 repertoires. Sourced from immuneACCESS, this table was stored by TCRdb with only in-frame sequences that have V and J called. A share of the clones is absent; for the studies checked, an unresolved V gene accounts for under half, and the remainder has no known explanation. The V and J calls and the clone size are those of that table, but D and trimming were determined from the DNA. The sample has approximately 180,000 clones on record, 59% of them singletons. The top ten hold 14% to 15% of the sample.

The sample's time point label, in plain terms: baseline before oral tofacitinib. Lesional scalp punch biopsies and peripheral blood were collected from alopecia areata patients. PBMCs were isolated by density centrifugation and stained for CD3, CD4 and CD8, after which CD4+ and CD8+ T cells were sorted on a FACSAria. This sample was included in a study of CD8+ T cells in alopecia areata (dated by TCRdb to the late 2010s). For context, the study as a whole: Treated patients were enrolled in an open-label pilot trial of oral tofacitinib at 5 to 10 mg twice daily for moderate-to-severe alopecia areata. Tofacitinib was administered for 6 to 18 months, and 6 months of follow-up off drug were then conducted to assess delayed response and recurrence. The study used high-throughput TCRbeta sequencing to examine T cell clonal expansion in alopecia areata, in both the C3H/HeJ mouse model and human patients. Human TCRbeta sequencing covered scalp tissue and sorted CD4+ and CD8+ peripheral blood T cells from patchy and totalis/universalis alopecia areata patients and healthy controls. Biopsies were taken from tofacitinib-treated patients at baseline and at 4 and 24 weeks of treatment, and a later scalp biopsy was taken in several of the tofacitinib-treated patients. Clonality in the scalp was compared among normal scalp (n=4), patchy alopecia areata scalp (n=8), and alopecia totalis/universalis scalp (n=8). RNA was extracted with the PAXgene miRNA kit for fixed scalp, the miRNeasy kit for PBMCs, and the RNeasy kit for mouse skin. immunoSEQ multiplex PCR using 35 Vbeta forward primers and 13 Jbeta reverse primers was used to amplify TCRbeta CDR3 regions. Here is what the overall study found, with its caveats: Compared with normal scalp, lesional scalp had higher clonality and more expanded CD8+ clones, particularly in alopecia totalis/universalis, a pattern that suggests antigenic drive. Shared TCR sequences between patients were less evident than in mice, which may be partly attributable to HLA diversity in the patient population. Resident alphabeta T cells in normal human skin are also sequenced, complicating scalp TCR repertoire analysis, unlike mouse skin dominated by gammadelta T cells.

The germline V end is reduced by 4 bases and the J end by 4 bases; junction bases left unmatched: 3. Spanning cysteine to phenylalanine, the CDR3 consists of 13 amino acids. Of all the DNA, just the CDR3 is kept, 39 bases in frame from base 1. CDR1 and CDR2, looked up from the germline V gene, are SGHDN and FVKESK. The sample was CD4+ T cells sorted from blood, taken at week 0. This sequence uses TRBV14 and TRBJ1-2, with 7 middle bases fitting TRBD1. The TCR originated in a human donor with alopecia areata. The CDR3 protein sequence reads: CASSLGQRYGYTF. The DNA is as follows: TGTGCCAGCAGCCTGGGACAGCGCTATGGCTACACCTTC.